These 14 T cell receptor beta chains share one sample of origin, sequenced in a study of T cell responses to AZD1222 COVID-19 vaccine. TCRdb's table, derived via immunoSEQ multiplex PCR, lists solely in-frame clones and lacks some. The sample lists approximately 80,000 clones, 90% seen once, with approximately 3.2% in the top ten. The source was peripheral blood, collected 28 days after the second AZD1222 dose. These receptor sequences come from an adult who received the AZD1222 COVID-19 vaccine.

The gene calls are TRBV3-1 (or the pseudogene TRBV3-2) and TRBJ1-4; perhaps TRBD1 as D (5 bases). The germline V gene encodes CDR1 LGHDT and CDR2 YNNKEL (reference sequence). V lost 1 base and J lost 8, with 17 bases in between. This CDR3 spans 16 amino acids. CDR3 sequence: CASSQVGGATSEKLFF. DNA for the CDR3: TGTGCCAGCAGCCAAGTTGGCGGGGCAACTTCGGAAAAACTGTTTTTT.

The chain employs TRBV24-1 and TRBJ1-2; 7 bases agree with TRBD1. The CDR3 has 14 residues. Trimming cost V 4 bases and J 7 bases; bases outside gene matches: 8. The germline CDR1 and CDR2 sequences are KGHDR and SFDVKD. In nucleotides, the CDR3 is TGTGCCACCAGTGAGACAGGGTTGTCAAGTGGCTACACCTTC. It translates to CATSETGLSSGYTF.

The chain couples TRBV7-9 to TRBJ1-5, with D unclear. Trimming took off 1 base at V and 0 bases at J, with 7 bases between the two ends. The length of the CDR3 is 15 residues. Germline CDR1 SEHNR, CDR2 FQNEAQ (reference sequence). CDR3 sequence (DNA): TGTGCCAGCAGCTTAGGTGGGAATAGCAATCAGCCCCAGCATTTT. It translates to CASSLGGNSNQPQHF.

The CDR3 DNA reads TGTGCCAGCAGCTTAACGCCCACCTTAACCACTGAAGCTTTCTTT. It specifies CASSLTPTLTTEAFF. The chain is built from TRBV7-3 and TRBJ1-1; no clear D. Germline CDR1 reads SGHTA; CDR2 reads FQGTGA. The CDR3 is 15 amino acids. V was shortened by 0 bases and J by 4 bases, with 12 bases between the two germline ends.

The V and J genes are TRBV6-4 and TRBJ2-1; 9 positions agree with TRBD1. The CDR3 is made up of 14 amino acids. Germline V CDR1 and CDR2: MRHNA, SNTAGT. Trimming at V came to 0 bases and at J to 6 bases, leaving 0 bases not matched to a gene. The CDR3 sequence is CASSDSTGGNEQFF. The CDR3 nucleotides are TGTGCCAGCAGTGACTCGACAGGGGGCAATGAGCAGTTCTTC.

The chain joins TRBV2 to TRBJ1-1, with D possibly being TRBD1 (6 bases). V was cut by 3 bases and J by 6 bases, with 11 bases left in between. The CDR3 loop spans 13 amino acids. CDR1 and CDR2 from the germline V gene are SNHLY and FYNNEI. As DNA, the CDR3 is TGTGCCAGCAGTGACTCGGGGGCGTCTGAAGCTTTCTTT. Its translation: CASSDSGASEAFF.

Within the sample, this clone is medium-sized (0.01 to 0.1%). The gene calls are TRBV6-5 and TRBJ2-7; D possibly uses TRBD1 or TRBD2 (6 bases each). CDR1 MNHEY and CDR2 SVGAGI come from the germline V gene. The CDR3 extends over 15 amino acids. With 6 bases removed from V and 0 bases from J, the gap between germline ends came to 15 bases. The CDR3 sequence is CASSSEGGSSYEQYF. The CDR3 DNA sequence: TGTGCCAGCAGCTCGGAGGGGGGAAGCTCCTACGAGCAGTACTTC.

V gene TRBV7-2 combines with J gene TRBJ2-2; D perhaps matches TRBD1 (5 bases). The CDR3 is 15 amino acids. CDR1 is SGHTA and CDR2 is FQGNSA in the germline V gene. Trimming took 6 bases from V and 0 from J, leaving 11 bases between them. The CDR3: CASRWARANTGELFF. Written as DNA, the CDR3 is TGTGCCAGCAGATGGGCCAGGGCGAACACCGGGGAGCTGTTTTTT.

The count of this clone is one. V is TRBV30 and J is TRBJ1-2, with D hard to call. This CDR3 contains 16 residues. Germline CDR1 GTSNPN, CDR2 SVGIG (reference sequence). V was trimmed by 0 bases and J by 5 bases, leaving 19 bases between them. CDR3 sequence (DNA): TGTGCCTGGAGTGTACCGCCGACGGGGATTAGGTATGGCTACACCTTC. Its protein product is CAWSVPPTGIRYGYTF.

The chain recombines TRBV5-1 with TRBJ2-2; possible D gene TRBD2, 6 bases. Trimming stripped 1 base from V and 6 bases from J, with 16 bases between. Germline V lookup: CDR1 SGHRS, CDR2 YFSETQ. This CDR3 has 16 amino acids. The CDR3 region is CASSLLGGTSSGELFF. The CDR3 DNA reads as TGCGCCAGCAGCTTGCTCGGAGGGACCAGTTCCGGGGAGCTGTTTTTT.

J is TRBJ1-5 and V is TRBV6-1; TRBD1 aligns across 7 bases. This CDR3 is built from 15 residues. V trimming: 0 bases; J trimming: 5 bases; junction bases outside the gene matches: 4. The V gene's germline CDR1 is MNHNS and CDR2 SASEGT. CDR3 coding DNA: TGTGCCAGCAGTGAAGCCGAGAGGGGGCATCAGCCCCAGCATTTT. It codes for CASSEAERGHQPQHF.

This clone appeared once. This chain links TRBV6-2 or TRBV6-3 with TRBJ2-2, with 12 nucleotides matching TRBD2. The CDR3 contains 18 residues. CDR1 and CDR2 from the germline V gene are MNHEY and SVGEGT. V lost 0 bases to trimming and J lost 5 bases; unmatched junction nucleotides: 7. The CDR3 coding sequence is TGTGCCAGCAGTTACTCGACCCTAGCGGGAGGGGGTACCGGGGAGCTGTTTTTT. The encoded protein is CASSYSTLAGGGTGELFF.

V is TRBV5-5 and J is TRBJ2-5, with D perhaps TRBD1 or TRBD2 (5 bases each). The V end lost 1 base, the J end lost 9 bases, and 25 bases lay between the germline ends. The CDR3 extends over 17 amino acids. CDR1 and CDR2 (germline): SGHKS, YYEKEE (reference sequence). CDR3 bases: TGTGCCAGCAGCTTGAAAGGCGGAGGTCAGACTGAGGGGCCCCAGTACTTC. Translating gives CASSLKGGGQTEGPQYF.

This chain connects TRBV3-1 (or the pseudogene TRBV3-2) to TRBJ2-3, with D possibly TRBD2 on 5 matching bases. The ends were cut back, 5 bases at V and 1 base at J, with 7 bases in the middle. Germline V gene data show CDR1 as LGHDT and CDR2 as YNNKEL (reference sequence). CDR3 length equals 13 residues. CDR3 bases: TGTGCCAGCAGCGGGAGCGGCACAGATACGCAGTATTTT. Its translation: CASSGSGTDTQYF.